This T cell receptor (beta chain) was documented in a study of TET2 disruption in CD19-targeted CAR T cells (dated by TCRdb to about 2018). About the full investigation: The number of samples was determined by the original clinical trial design and by which samples were available, and no additional inclusion criteria were applied. The investigation overall reported the following: The conclusions drawn about the patient's CAR T cells were based on extensive analysis of just one subject.

Note on this clone: The target of this receptor is not known. The CDR3 end lies 3 residues beyond the end of the read and is filled in from the germline J gene.

The treatment or condition label corresponds to: autologous CTL019 cells: CD19 CAR with 4-1BB and CD3 zeta domains. TCR zeta and 4-1BB costimulatory signaling domains were incorporated into the CD19 CAR. T cells for CTL019 manufacturing were collected from peripheral blood by leukapheresis. The DNeasy Blood and Tissue Kit was used to extract genomic DNA from pre-infusion T cells, peripheral blood, or sorted post-infusion T cells. Clipping removes 6 bases from V and 0 bases from J, with 10 as the unmatched junction base count. Per the germline V gene (reference sequence), LNHDA is the CDR1 and SQIVND is the CDR2. Including the terminal cysteine and phenylalanine, the CDR3 comprises 18 residues. The DNA shown is the part of the CDR3 that was read: 45 bases, in frame from base 1. The immunoSEQ assay was used for deep sequencing of the TCR beta chain. In the source study's methods: Only productive TCR beta rearrangements went into calculating clonotype frequencies. The table comes from immuneACCESS by way of TCRdb, which keeps in-frame sequences with V and J called. Part of the clones is missing from these tables; in studies checked, under half for an unresolved V gene and the rest for unknown reasons. The D gene and trimming were derived from the DNA, and the V and J assignments and clone size from that table. The sample table records tens of thousands of clones. Jointly, the top ten make up 1.9% of the sample.

This chain joins TRBV19 to TRBJ2-6, with TRBD1 matching 8 junction bases. The specimen comprised CD8- CAR+ T cells sorted from cultured blood T cells, sampled for CD19 CAR T cell therapy. Per the publication, the cell subset or site label means: CD8-negative CAR-positive T cells from the infusion product. The receptor was derived from a man between 65 and 85 years old with chronic lymphocytic leukemia. The CDR3 reads as follows: CASSLQGQAFSGANVLTF. The part of the CDR3 DNA that was read is TGTGCCAGTAGCCTTCAGGGACAGGCTTTCTCTGGGGCCAACGTC.